The 18 T cell receptor beta chains given below trace back to one sample, sequenced in a study of shared clonotypes between healthy human individuals. The protocol was immunoSEQ multiplex PCR, while the TCRdb copy is restricted to in-frame clones and leaves out a portion. The sample has approximately 2,000,000 clones; around 93% are singletons. Source material: naive CD4+ T cells from PBMCs. Documented subset: CD45RA+ positively selected. Source of these receptors: a man aged 18 to 29 in good health. Some clones in this sample may be carry-over from other donors' samples.

This chain uses TRBV30 with TRBJ1-1, with D uncertain. Germline V gene lookup returns CDR1 GTSNPN and CDR2 SVGIG (reference sequence). The CDR3 sequence is 14 residues long. Trimming took off 3 bases at V and 5 bases at J, with 16 bases between the two ends. CDR3 sequence reads: CAWSLPFPGTEAFF. DNA of the CDR3: TGTGCCTGGAGCCTACCTTTTCCGGGTACTGAAGCTTTCTTT.

V and J are TRBV7-9 and TRBJ2-7; TRBD1 is a possible D gene (5 bases). V was shortened by 4 bases and J by 2 bases, with 21 bases between the two germline ends. This CDR3 contains 17 residues. Germline loops: CDR1 SEHNR, CDR2 FQNEAQ (reference sequence). CDR3 in DNA: TGTGCCAGCAGCTCCCCCCCAGGGCGAGAGGACCCCTACGAGCAGTACTTC. Protein product: CASSSPPGREDPYEQYF.

The chain employs TRBV11-2 and TRBJ2-1; 8 nucleotides match TRBD1. From germline, CDR1 is SGHAT and CDR2 FQNNGV. Germline trimming cut 4 bases from V and 3 bases from J; bases unmatched to any gene: 8. The CDR3 covers 16 residues. CDR3 sequence reads: CASSSPRGQYYNEQFF. The CDR3 DNA is TGTGCCAGCAGCTCCCCCAGGGGGCAGTACTACAATGAGCAGTTCTTC.

The chain recombines TRBV29-1 with TRBJ1-4, with D unclear. The CDR3 is 13 residues long. Between the trimmed V and J ends, which lost 7 bases and 10 bases, there was a span of 19 bases. CDR1 and CDR2 (germline): SQVTM, ANQGSEA. The CDR3, as DNA: TGCAGCGCGGCCGACGTAACCGAAGGAAAACTGTTTTTT. Its translation: CSAADVTEGKLFF.

The V gene is TRBV19, the J gene TRBJ2-7, with TRBD2 as a possible D gene (7 bases). The germline V gene has CDR1 LNHDA and CDR2 SQIVND (reference sequence). The CDR3 extends over 14 amino acids. V lost 7 bases and J lost 3, with 16 bases in between. For the CDR3, the DNA is TGTGCCAGTACCCCCCGGAGGGGGGGCTACGAGCAGTACTTC. Protein sequence: CASTPRRGGYEQYF.

Of note for this clone: Other DNA sequences in the sample encode the same CDR3. The V call is TRBV7-2, the J call TRBJ2-1; 9 nucleotides match TRBD1. There are 13 residues in the CDR3. Germline V gene data show CDR1 as SGHTA and CDR2 as FQGNSA. V dropped 5 bases and J dropped 7; count of bases not matched to a gene: 3. This CDR3 reads CASSRDRVNEQFF. CDR3 DNA sequence: TGTGCCAGCAGCCGGGACAGGGTTAATGAGCAGTTCTTC. The whole variable domain, filled in from reference TRBV7-2 and TRBJ2-1, reads GAGVSQSPSNKVTEKGKDVELRCDPISGHTALYWYRQSLGQGLEFLIYFQGNSAPDKSGLPSDRFSAERTGGSVSTLTIQRTQQEDSAVYLCASSRDRVNEQFFGPGTRLTVL.

The genes are TRBV19 and TRBJ1-1, with 9 bases identical to TRBD1. Germline V gene sequence: CDR1 LNHDA, CDR2 SQIVND (reference sequence). This CDR3 is 14 amino acids long. J lost 4 bases, V lost 6 bases, and 6 bases had no gene match. The CDR3 DNA follows: TGTGCCAGTAGGTGGGACAGGGTGTCCACTGAAGCTTTCTTT. Translation gives CASRWDRVSTEAFF.

The chain is built from TRBV11-3 and TRBJ1-4, with no clear D. This CDR3 contains 15 residues. Trimming cost V 5 bases and J 0 bases, with 10 bases left between them. CDR1 is SGHNT and CDR2 is YENEEA in the germline V gene. CDR3 region: CASSESHATNEKLFF. CDR3 DNA: TGTGCCAGCAGCGAAAGCCATGCAACTAATGAAAAACTGTTTTTT.

This chain connects TRBV11-2 to TRBJ2-7; D is tentatively TRBD1 or TRBD2 (5 bases each). Trimming took off 3 bases at V and 6 bases at J, with 15 bases between the two ends. This CDR3 is 14 amino acids long. Germline values: CDR1 SGHAT, CDR2 FQNNGV. CDR3 in DNA: TGTGCCAGCAGCTTGGGGAGTGGGACGCTCGAGCAGTACTTC. Residues: CASSLGSGTLEQYF.

The CDR3 region is CASSQGLAGVVEQYF. CDR3 nucleotides: TGCGCCAGCAGCCAGGGACTAGCGGGAGTGGTCGAGCAGTACTTC. J is TRBJ2-7 and V is TRBV5-1; 14 nucleotides align to TRBD2. CDR1 and CDR2 (germline): SGHRS, YFSETQ. CDR3 length: 15 amino acids. V trimming: 4 bases; J trimming: 6 bases; junction bases outside the gene matches: 6.

This clone is a singleton in its sample. J is TRBJ1-5 and V is TRBV28; D is unclear. Germline V gives CDR1 MDHEN, CDR2 SYDVKM. This CDR3 has 16 residues. V dropped 1 base and J dropped 7 bases, with 17 bases sitting between them. The CDR3 protein is CASSLSAAPGRQPQHF. The CDR3 DNA reads TGTGCCAGCAGTTTATCGGCAGCTCCAGGAAGGCAGCCCCAGCATTTT.

This clone was seen once. The CDR3 reads CASSAQEGYGYTF. The DNA of the CDR3 is TGTGCCAGCAGTGCTCAGGAGGGCTATGGCTACACCTTC. The chain couples TRBV2 to TRBJ1-2, with D uncertain. Germline values: CDR1 SNHLY, CDR2 FYNNEI. The length of the CDR3 is 13 residues. Between the trimmed V and J ends, which lost 4 bases and 4 bases, there was a span of 10 bases. The full variable domain, with the rest looked up from reference TRBV2 and TRBJ1-2, is EPEVTQTPSHQVTQMGQEVILRCVPISNHLYFYWYRQILGQKVEFLVSFYNNEISEKSEIFDDQFSVERPDGSNFTLKIRSTKLEDSAMYFCASSAQEGYGYTFGSGTRLTVV.

The chain is built from TRBV9 and TRBJ2-5, with D perhaps TRBD2 (5 bases). CDR1 is SGDLS, CDR2 YYNGEE, per germline. The CDR3 has 16 amino acids. V shed 4 bases and J shed 1 base, with 17 bases lying between them. This CDR3 is CASSLTPRRPQETQYF. CDR3 DNA sequence: TGTGCCAGCAGCCTGACCCCCAGGAGGCCCCAAGAGACCCAGTACTTC.

The V call is TRBV10-3, the J call TRBJ2-2, with 8 nucleotides matching TRBD1. This CDR3 region has 15 residues. J lost 4 bases, V lost 0 bases, and 1 base had no gene match. The V gene's germline CDR1 is ENHRY and CDR2 SYGVKD. The CDR3 is CAISESDRATGELFF. The CDR3 region has the DNA TGTGCCATCAGTGAGTCGGACAGGGCCACCGGGGAGCTGTTTTTT.

The J gene is TRBJ1-6, the V gene TRBV28; D is uncertain. Looked up from germline, CDR1 is MDHEN and CDR2 is SYDVKM. The CDR3 consists of 14 residues. The V and J ends lost 3 bases and 7 bases respectively, with 10 bases between them. CDR3 sequence (DNA): TGTGCCAGCAGTTTTAGGGCTCCCAATTCACCCCTCCACTTT. It encodes CASSFRAPNSPLHF.

The chain has TRBV5-1 and TRBJ2-7, with 14 bases that match TRBD2. The CDR3 extends over 16 amino acids. V was pared by 4 bases and J by 6 bases, with 9 bases of the junction left unmatched. CDR1 SGHRS and CDR2 YFSETQ come from the germline V gene. DNA of the CDR3: TGCGCCAGCAGCGCTGGGACTAGCGGGAGTGGTTCCGAGCAGTACTTC. Its protein is CASSAGTSGSGSEQYF.

V is TRBV10-3 and J is TRBJ1-1; D gene ambiguous. The CDR3 totals 14 residues. V shed 3 bases and J shed 3 bases, with 11 bases lying between them. Germline V gene lookup returns CDR1 ENHRY and CDR2 SYGVKD. CDR3 nucleotide sequence: TGTGCCATCAGTGAAAGGGCTCAGGACACTGAAGCTTTCTTT. Residues: CAISERAQDTEAFF.

The chain employs TRBV9 and TRBJ2-6, with D possibly being TRBD1 (9 bases). Trimming took 4 bases from V and 2 from J, leaving 22 bases between them. The CDR3 runs to 19 residues. Per germline, CDR1 SGDLS and CDR2 YYNGEE. The CDR3 region has the DNA TGTGCCAGCAGCCCCGGGGGGGGGACAGGGAGCCCTGGGGCCAACGTCCTGACTTTC. Translated, it gives CASSPGGGTGSPGANVLTF.